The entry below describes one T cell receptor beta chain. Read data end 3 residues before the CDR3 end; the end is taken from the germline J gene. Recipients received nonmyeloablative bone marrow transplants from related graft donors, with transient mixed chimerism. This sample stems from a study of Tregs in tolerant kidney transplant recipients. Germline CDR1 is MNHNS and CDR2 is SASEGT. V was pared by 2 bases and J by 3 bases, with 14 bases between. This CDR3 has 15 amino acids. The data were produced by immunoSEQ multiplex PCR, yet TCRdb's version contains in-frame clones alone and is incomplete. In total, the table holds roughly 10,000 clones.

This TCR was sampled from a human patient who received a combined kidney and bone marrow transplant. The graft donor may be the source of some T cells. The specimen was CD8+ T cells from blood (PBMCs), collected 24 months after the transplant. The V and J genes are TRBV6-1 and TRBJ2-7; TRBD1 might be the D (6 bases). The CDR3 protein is CASSERHRVVYEQYF. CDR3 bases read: TGTGCCAGCAGTGAAAGGCACAGGGTCGTCTACGAG.